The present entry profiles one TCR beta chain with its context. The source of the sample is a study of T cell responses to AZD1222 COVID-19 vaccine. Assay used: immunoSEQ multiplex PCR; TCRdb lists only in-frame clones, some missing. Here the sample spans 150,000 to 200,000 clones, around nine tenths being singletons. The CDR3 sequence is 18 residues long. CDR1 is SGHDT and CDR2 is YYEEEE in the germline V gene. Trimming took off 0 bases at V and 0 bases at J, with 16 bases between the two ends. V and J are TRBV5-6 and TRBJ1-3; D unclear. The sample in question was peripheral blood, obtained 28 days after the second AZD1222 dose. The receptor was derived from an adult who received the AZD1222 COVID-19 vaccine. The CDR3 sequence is CASSLDQPYKTSGNTIYF. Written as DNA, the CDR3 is TGTGCCAGCAGCTTGGACCAGCCTTATAAAACCTCTGGAAACACCATATATTTT.